This TCR beta chain originates from a study of T cells after yellow fever vaccination. In TCRdb, the 5' RACE reads were re-called with MiXCR into one record per CDR3 protein. The sample includes a few hundred thousand distinct CDR3 sequences, roughly 8.3% seen only once; the top ten take approximately 16%. CDR1 and CDR2 (germline): GTSNPN, SVGIG (reference sequence). CDR3 length equals 15 residues. Trimming cost V 2 bases and J 10 bases; bases outside gene matches: 9. Study conclusions and caveats: Just a small share of clonotypes turned up in the CD4 compartment as well as the CD8 compartment.

Details on this clonotype: What it recognizes is unknown.

The chain combines TRBV30 with TRBJ2-1; 12 nucleotides align to TRBD2. The sequence was obtained from a man younger than 30 who received the YFV17D yellow fever vaccine. Sequencing used PBMCs, obtained roughly seven weeks after the first yellow fever vaccination. CDR3 region: CAWSSGLAGRGEQFF. CDR3 bases: TGTGCCTGGAGTTCTGGACTAGCGGGGAGAGGCGAGCAGTTCTTC.